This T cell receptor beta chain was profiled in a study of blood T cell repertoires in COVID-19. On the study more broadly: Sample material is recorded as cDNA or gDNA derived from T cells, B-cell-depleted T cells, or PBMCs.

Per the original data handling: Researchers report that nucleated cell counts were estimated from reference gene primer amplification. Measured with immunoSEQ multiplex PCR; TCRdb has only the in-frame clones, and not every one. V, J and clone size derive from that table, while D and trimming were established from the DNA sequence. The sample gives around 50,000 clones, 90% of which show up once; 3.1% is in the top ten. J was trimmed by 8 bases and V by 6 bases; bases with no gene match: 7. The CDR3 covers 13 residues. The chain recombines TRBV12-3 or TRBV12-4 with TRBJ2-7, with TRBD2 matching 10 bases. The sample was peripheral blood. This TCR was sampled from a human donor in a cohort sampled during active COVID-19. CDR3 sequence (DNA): TGTGCCAGCAGGCCCCCTAGCGGGAGTAAGCAGTACTTC. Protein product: CASRPPSGSKQYF.